Below, 4 T cell receptor beta chains from the same sample are listed, as sequenced in a study of shared clonotypes between healthy human individuals. Profiling relied on immunoSEQ multiplex PCR, and the TCRdb table lists in-frame clones only, not all of them. The table includes roughly 2.5 million clones, around nine tenths detected once. What was sequenced was naive CD4+ T cells sorted from blood. Subset described: CD45RA+ positively selected. All receptors come from a man younger than 30 in good health.

J is TRBJ2-1 and V is TRBV9, with 16 bases that match TRBD2. CDR1 and CDR2 (germline): SGDLS, YYNGEE. V shed 4 bases and J 3 bases; nucleotides not matched to a gene: 7. This CDR3 is built from 18 residues. The CDR3 DNA reads as TGTGCCAGCAGCCCGGGACTAGCGGGAGGGCCCGGCTACAATGAGCAGTTCTTC. Protein sequence: CASSPGLAGGPGYNEQFF.

The chain couples TRBV19 to TRBJ2-5; the D gene could be TRBD1 or TRBD2 (6 bases each). CDR1 and CDR2 (germline): LNHDA, SQIVND (reference sequence). V shed 2 bases and J shed 3 bases, with 10 bases lying between them. This CDR3 contains 14 residues. CDR3: CASSIWGAEETQYF. The CDR3 DNA sequence: TGTGCCAGTAGTATATGGGGGGCCGAAGAGACCCAGTACTTC.

The chain employs TRBV7-9 and TRBJ2-3, with 13 bases lining up with TRBD2. This CDR3 is 18 amino acids long. Germline-derived CDR1 and CDR2 are SEHNR and FQNEAQ (reference sequence). J was trimmed by 4 bases and V by 2 bases; bases with no gene match: 9. The CDR3 DNA reads TGTGCCAGCAGCTTAATAGGACTAGCGGGAGTGGAAGCAGATACGCAGTATTTT. This encodes CASSLIGLAGVEADTQYF.

The chain carries TRBV12-2 and TRBJ2-5. The DNA matches TRBJ2-7 better at its end, which makes the J call doubtful. TRBV12-2 corresponds to a pseudogene. This CDR3 spans 14 amino acids. CDR3 nucleotide sequence: TGTGCAAGTCGCTTAGCGCTGGGTTCCTACGAGCAGTACTTC. This encodes CASRLALGSYEQYF.